These 20 T cell receptor gamma chains were sequenced from one sample in a study of gamma-delta chains in newborns, infants, children. TCRdb ran CATT on the reads. This table holds several hundred gamma-chain clones, more than 35% found once. Sequenced: blood. The receptors stem from a child who was a newborn, infant or young child, either healthy, febrile or measles-vaccinated (not recorded which).

In this sample, this clone turned up a few times. The chain has TRGV9 and TRGJP. The J gene, left out of TCRdb, was set here by checking the DNA against germline. Germline-derived CDR1 and CDR2 are GITISATS and ISYDGTV (reference sequence). Losses at the gene ends were 0 bases for V and 3 bases for J; bases not matched to a gene: 5. The CDR3 is made up of 18 amino acids. Here the CDR3 reads CALWEVSLQELGKKIKVF. CDR3 bases: TGTGCCTTGTGGGAGGTGTCCCTGCAAGAGTTGGGCAAAAAAATCAAGGTATTT.

This clone was counted a single time. A much larger clonotype is one base distant, so this may be a read error. The chain joins TRGV9 to TRGJP. Since TCRdb gives no J gene, matching the DNA to germline was used here to assign it. Germline V gene data show CDR1 as GITISATS and CDR2 as ISYDGTV (reference sequence). CDR3 size: 15 residues. The CDR3 DNA reads TGTGCCTTGTGGGAGGTGCGGTTGGGCGAAAAAATCAAGGTATTT. It codes for CALWEVRLGEKIKVF.

As concerns this clone: This may stem from a read error, because a much larger clone lies one nucleotide away. V is TRGV5 and J is TRGJ1 or TRGJ2. TCRdb leaves out the J gene; it was filled in here by matching the DNA to germline. Germline-derived CDR1 and CDR2 are VINAFY and YDVSNSKD. Losses at the gene ends were 1 base for V and 5 bases for J; bases not matched to a gene: 8. This CDR3 comprises 14 residues. The CDR3 region is CATWDRNRHYKKLF. The CDR3 nucleotides are TGTGCCACCTGGGACAGAAATCGGCATTATAAGAAACTCTTT.

This clone was detected a few times. The chain links TRGV9 to TRGJP. No J gene was available from TCRdb, and it was assigned here by a germline match of the DNA. CDR3 length: 15 amino acids. Germline trimming cut 3 bases from V and 11 bases from J; bases unmatched to any gene: 7. CDR1 GITISATS and CDR2 ISYDGTV come from the germline V gene (reference sequence). CDR3 nucleotide sequence: TGTGCCTTGTGGGAGACCTGGCTGGGCAAAAAAATCAAGGTATTT. As protein: CALWETWLGKKIKVF.

Concerning this clone: Because the CDR3's place on the DNA is in doubt, the DNA is left out and the CDR3 is given as listed by TCRdb. Other nucleotide sequences in the sample specify the same CDR3. The V gene is TRGV5, but the J gene lacks a call. Germline CDR1 is VINAFY and CDR2 is YDVSNSKD. Including both end residues, the CDR3 is 32 amino acids long. The CDR3 sequence is CATWDRRVIIRNSLAVEQHLLSQVSIGRIQHF.

The chain combines TRGV9 with TRGJP. TCRdb carries no J gene annotation; the J gene was assigned here by matching the DNA with germline. V lost 2 bases, J lost 7 bases, and 8 bases stayed unmatched. The CDR3 has 17 residues. Germline V gene lookup returns CDR1 GITISATS and CDR2 ISYDGTV (reference sequence). CDR3 DNA: TGTGCCTTGTGGGAGGCCACCCGGGAGTTGGGCAAAAAAATCAAGGTATTT. Amino acids: CALWEATRELGKKIKVF.

This clone is large within its sample. Different DNA sequences within this sample yield the same CDR3. The chain uses TRGV9 and TRGJP. The J gene was missing in TCRdb and was found by matching the end of the DNA to germline. Unmatched junction bases numbered 1, after V lost 0 bases and J lost 8 bases. The germline gives CDR1 GITISATS, CDR2 ISYDGTV (reference sequence). There are 15 residues in the CDR3. DNA of the CDR3: TGTGCCTTGTGGGAGGTGAAGTTGGGCAAAAAAATCAAGGTATTT. Encoded protein: CALWEVKLGKKIKVF.

About this clone: Other DNA sequences from this sample encode an identical CDR3 as well. The chain couples TRGV9 to TRGJP. TCRdb does not report a J gene; here it was assigned by matching the DNA to germline references. CDR1 is GITISATS and CDR2 is ISYDGTV in the germline V gene (reference sequence). There are 17 residues in the CDR3. The J segment lost 6 bases and the V segment lost 0 bases, leaving 5 bases of the junction unmatched. CDR3 protein: CALWEVQGELGKKIKVF. The CDR3 DNA reads as TGTGCCTTGTGGGAGGTGCAGGGAGAGTTGGGCAAAAAAATCAAGGTATTT.

As concerns this clone: A read error may produce the germline difference seen at one junction end. The same CDR3 can be traced to other DNA sequences in this sample. This rearrangement joins TRGV9 to TRGJP. Since TCRdb gives no J gene, matching the DNA to germline was used here to assign it. Germline CDR1 and CDR2: GITISATS and ISYDGTV (reference sequence). CDR3 length: 17 residues. In DNA form, the CDR3 reads TGTGCCTTGTGGGAGGCCATGGGAGAGTTGGGCAAAAAGATCAAGGTATTT. Its translation is CALWEAMGELGKKIKVF.

The V call is TRGV9, the J call TRGJ1 or TRGJ2. No J gene was available from TCRdb, and it was assigned here by a germline match of the DNA. Trimming cost V 6 bases and J 4 bases; bases outside gene matches: 0. The length of the CDR3 is 10 residues. Per germline, CDR1 GITISATS and CDR2 ISYDGTV (reference sequence). CDR3 nucleotide sequence: TGTGCCTTGTGGTATTATAAGAAACTCTTT. Translation: CALWYYKKLF.

To note about this clone: At one boundary the junction diverges from the germline segment, which might be a read error. Within the sample, other DNA sequences also encode this same CDR3. The V call is TRGV9, the J call TRGJP. Because TCRdb records no J gene, it was assigned here through a match of the DNA to germline. CDR3 length: 17 residues. CDR1 GITISATS and CDR2 ISYDGTV come from the germline V gene (reference sequence). The DNA of the CDR3 is TGTGCCTTGTGGGAGGCCGGAGAAGAGCTGGGCAAAAAAATCAAGGTATTT. Translation: CALWEAGEELGKKIKVF.

This clone has a handful of counts. The chain is built from TRGV3 and TRGJ1 or TRGJ2. The J gene, left out of TCRdb, was set here by checking the DNA against germline. Per the germline V gene, CDR1 is VTNTFY and CDR2 is YDVSTARD (reference sequence). The CDR3 is 12 residues long. V gave up 1 base and J gave up 6 bases; unmatched junction bases: 3. CDR3 residues: CATWDSPYKKLF. DNA for the CDR3: TGTGCCACCTGGGACAGCCCTTATAAGAAACTCTTT.

Concerning this clone itself: The junction and the germline gene differ at one end; a read error may be behind it. Other DNA sequences in the same sample also yield this CDR3. The V call is TRGV9, the J call TRGJP1. As TCRdb names no J gene, one was assigned here on the basis of a DNA match to germline. This CDR3 is built from 14 residues. Germline values: CDR1 GITISATS, CDR2 ISYDGTV (reference sequence). The CDR3 loop is CALWEVPTGWFKIF. DNA for the CDR3: TGTGCCTTGTGGGAGGTGCCCACTGGCTGGTTCAAGATATTT.

Notes on this clone: This may be a read error, as it is one base from a much larger clone. This sample also contains other DNA sequences that code for the same CDR3. This chain connects TRGV2 to TRGJ1 or TRGJ2. The J gene, not given by TCRdb, was assigned here from a germline match of the nucleotide sequence. The CDR3 loop spans 14 amino acids. The germline gives CDR1 EGSNGY, CDR2 YDSYNSKV. CDR3: CATWDGRVYYKKLF. The CDR3 DNA sequence: TGTGCCACCTGGGACGGGCGGGTTTATTACAAGAAACTCTTT.

This clone is judged large. The V and J genes are TRGV4 and TRGJ1 or TRGJ2. TCRdb offers no J gene call, so here the DNA was matched to germline to obtain one. V lost 5 bases and J lost 8; bases outside the gene matches: 3. The CDR3 spans 10 residues. Germline V gene sequence: CDR1 EGSTGY, CDR2 YDSYTSSV. Here the CDR3 DNA reads TGTGCCACCTGGGTCAATAAGAAACTCTTT. Translated, it gives CATWVNKKLF.

This clone turned up a few times. An end of the junction does not agree with germline; a read error may underlie this. The same CDR3 can be traced to other DNA sequences in this sample. This chain joins TRGV9 and TRGJP. No J gene was available from TCRdb, and it was assigned here by a germline match of the DNA. Looked up from germline, CDR1 is GITISATS and CDR2 is ISYDGTV (reference sequence). CDR3 length: 17 residues. In DNA form, the CDR3 reads TGTGCCTTGTGGGAGGTGTATCAAGGGTTGGGCAAAAAAATCAAGGTATTT. This translates into CALWEVYQGLGKKIKVF.

The chain joins TRGV9 to TRGJP. TCRdb is silent on the J gene; assignment here came from matching the DNA to germline. This CDR3 region has 17 residues. Trimming at V came to 2 bases and at J to 4 bases, leaving 5 bases not matched to a gene. From germline, CDR1 is GITISATS and CDR2 ISYDGTV (reference sequence). The CDR3 DNA reads as TGTGCCTTGTGGGAGGCGATACAAGAGTTGGGCAAAAAAATCAAGGTATTT. This codes for CALWEAIQELGKKIKVF.

This clone was recorded a few times. This chain links TRGV9 with TRGJP. In the absence of a J gene in TCRdb, the DNA was matched to germline to assign it here. The germline gives CDR1 GITISATS, CDR2 ISYDGTV (reference sequence). The CDR3 loop spans 15 amino acids. J was trimmed by 5 bases and V by 6 bases; bases with no gene match: 4. For the CDR3, the DNA is TGTGCCTTGTGGCTTAAAGAGTTGGGCAAAAAAATCAAGGTATTT. Amino acids: CALWLKELGKKIKVF.

This clone was detected a few times. This CDR3 is also generated by other DNA sequences in the sample. V and J are TRGV9 and TRGJP. TCRdb carries no J gene annotation; the J gene was assigned here by matching the DNA with germline. J was trimmed by 4 bases and V by 4 bases; bases with no gene match: 4. CDR3 size: 16 residues. The germline gives CDR1 GITISATS, CDR2 ISYDGTV (reference sequence). The CDR3 DNA reads as TGTGCCTTGTGGGATACTCAAGAGTTGGGCAAAAAAATCAAGGTATTT. It encodes CALWDTQELGKKIKVF.

Notes on this clone: This sequence may be a read error, since a much larger clone differs from it by one base. Other DNA sequences in this specimen translate into the identical CDR3. The rearrangement joins TRGV8 to TRGJP. The J gene, not given by TCRdb, was assigned here from a germline match of the nucleotide sequence. The germline V gene has CDR1 VENAVY and CDR2 YDSYNSRV. This CDR3 region has 14 residues. The CDR3 here is CATWDELGKKIKVF. CDR3 nucleotide sequence: TGTGCTACCTGGGATGAGTTGGGCAAAAAAATCAAGGTATTT.